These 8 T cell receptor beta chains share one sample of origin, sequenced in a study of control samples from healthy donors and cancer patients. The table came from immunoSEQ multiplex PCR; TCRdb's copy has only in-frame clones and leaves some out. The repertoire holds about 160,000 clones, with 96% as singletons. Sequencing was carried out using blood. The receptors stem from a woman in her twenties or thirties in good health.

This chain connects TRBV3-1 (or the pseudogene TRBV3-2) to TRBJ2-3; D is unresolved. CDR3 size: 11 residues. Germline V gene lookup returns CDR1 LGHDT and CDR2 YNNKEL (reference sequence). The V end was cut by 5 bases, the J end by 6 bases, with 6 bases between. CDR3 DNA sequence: TGTGCCAGCAGCTTGCGGGATACGCAGTATTTT. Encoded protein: CASSLRDTQYF.

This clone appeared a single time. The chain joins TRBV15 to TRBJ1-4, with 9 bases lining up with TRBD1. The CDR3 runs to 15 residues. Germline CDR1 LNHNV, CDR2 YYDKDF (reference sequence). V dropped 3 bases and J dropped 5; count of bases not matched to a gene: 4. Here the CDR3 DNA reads TGTGCCACCAGCAGGGACGGGACAGGGAATGAAAAACTGTTTTTT. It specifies CATSRDGTGNEKLFF.

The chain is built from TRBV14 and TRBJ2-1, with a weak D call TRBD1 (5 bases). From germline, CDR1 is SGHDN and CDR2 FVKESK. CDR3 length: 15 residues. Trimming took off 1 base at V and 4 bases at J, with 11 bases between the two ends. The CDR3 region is CASSQGSGQYNEQFF. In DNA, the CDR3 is TGTGCCAGCAGCCAAGGATCAGGGCAGTACAATGAGCAGTTCTTC.

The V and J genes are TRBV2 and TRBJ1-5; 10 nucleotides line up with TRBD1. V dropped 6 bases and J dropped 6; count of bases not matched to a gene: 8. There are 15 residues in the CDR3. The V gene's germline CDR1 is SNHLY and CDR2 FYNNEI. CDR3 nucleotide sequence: TGTGCCAGCAGGGTAGGACAGGGGGAAGGTCAGCCCCAGCATTTT. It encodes CASRVGQGEGQPQHF.

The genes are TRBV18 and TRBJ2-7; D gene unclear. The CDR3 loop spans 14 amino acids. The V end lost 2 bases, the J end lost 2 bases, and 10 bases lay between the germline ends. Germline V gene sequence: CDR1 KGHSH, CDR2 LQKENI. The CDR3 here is CASSPYSGTYEQYF. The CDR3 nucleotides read TGTGCCAGCTCACCATACTCAGGAACCTACGAGCAGTACTTC.

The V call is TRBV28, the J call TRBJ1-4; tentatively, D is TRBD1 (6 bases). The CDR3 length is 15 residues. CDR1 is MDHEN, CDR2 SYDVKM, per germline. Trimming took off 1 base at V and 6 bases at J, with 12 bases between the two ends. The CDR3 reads CASSLSPGEDEKLFF. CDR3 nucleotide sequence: TGTGCCAGCAGTTTATCTCCAGGGGAGGATGAAAAACTGTTTTTT.

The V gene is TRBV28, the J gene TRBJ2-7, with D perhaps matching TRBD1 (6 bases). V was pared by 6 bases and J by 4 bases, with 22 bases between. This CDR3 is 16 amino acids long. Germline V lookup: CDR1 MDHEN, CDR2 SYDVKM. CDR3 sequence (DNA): TGTGCCAGCAGCGAAACATTTCAGGGGACAAAGTACGAGCAGTACTTC. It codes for CASSETFQGTKYEQYF.

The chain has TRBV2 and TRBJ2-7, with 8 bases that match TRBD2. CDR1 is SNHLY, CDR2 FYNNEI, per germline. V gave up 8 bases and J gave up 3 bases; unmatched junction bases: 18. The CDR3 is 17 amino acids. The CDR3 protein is CASERTVSGNAIYEQYF. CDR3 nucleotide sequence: TGTGCCAGCGAAAGGACGGTTAGCGGGAACGCTATCTACGAGCAGTACTTC.